These 5 T cell receptor beta chains share one sample of origin, sequenced in a study of T cells in Graves' hyperthyroidism and ophthalmopathy. TCR beta CDR3 sequences were amplified from RNA transcripts. The TCR CDR3 was amplified in a first-round RT-PCR using the HTBI primer set. TCRdb independently ran MiXCR on the multiplex PCR reads; one entry per CDR3 protein. This sample has approximately 370,000 distinct CDR3 sequences, with about 15% found just once. Specimen: blood. These receptors came from a woman in her twenties or thirties with Graves' hyperthyroidism.

This clonotype was observed a handful of times. This sequence joins TRBV9 and TRBJ1-3; D is ambiguous. The CDR3 spans 14 residues. Per the germline V gene, CDR1 is SGDLS and CDR2 is YYNGEE. Trimming cost V 0 bases and J 2 bases, with 6 bases left between them. CDR3 in amino acids: CASSVGVPGNTIYF. CDR3 in DNA: TGTGCCAGCAGCGTAGGGGTTCCTGGAAACACCATATATTTT.

This clonotype was counted ten times or more. In DNA form, the CDR3 reads TGTGCCAGCAGTGAATGGGGTTCACCCCTCCACTTT. This gives the protein CASSEWGSPLHF. V gene TRBV2 combines with J gene TRBJ1-6; D is unresolved. CDR3 length: 12 amino acids. Trimming removed 2 bases from V and 9 bases from J, with 5 bases in between. Germline V gene data show CDR1 as SNHLY and CDR2 as FYNNEI. The full variable domain, rest sourced from reference TRBV2 and TRBJ1-6, is EPEVTQTPSHQVTQMGQEVILRCVPISNHLYFYWYRQILGQKVEFLVSFYNNEISEKSEIFDDQFSVERPDGSNFTLKIRSTKLEDSAMYFCASSEWGSPLHFGNGTRLTVT.

This clonotype was counted many times. This sequence joins TRBV28 and TRBJ2-7; the D call may be TRBD1 or TRBD2 (5 bases each). The V gene's germline CDR1 is MDHEN and CDR2 SYDVKM. The CDR3 runs 15 residues. Trimming took 5 bases from V and 3 from J, leaving 17 bases between them. The CDR3 is CASSPAGSEVYEQYF. The DNA of the CDR3 is TGTGCCAGCAGTCCCGCAGGGAGTGAGGTCTACGAGCAGTACTTC.

A few counts support this clonotype. This sequence joins TRBV9 and TRBJ2-2; 10 nucleotides line up with TRBD2. This CDR3 spans 18 amino acids. After removal of 0 bases from V and 3 bases from J, the junction contained 8 bases not matched to a gene. Germline V CDR1 and CDR2: SGDLS, YYNGEE. CDR3 amino acids: CASSVGVAGGDDTGELFF. Here the CDR3 DNA reads TGTGCCAGCAGCGTAGGGGTAGCGGGAGGTGATGACACCGGGGAGCTGTTTTTT. Based on the CDR3 plus reference TRBV9 and TRBJ2-2, the full variable domain is DSGVTQTPKHLITATGQRVTLRCSPRSGDLSVYWYQQSLDQGLQFLIQYYNGEERAKGNILERFSAQQFPDLHSELNLSSLELGDSALYFCASSVGVAGGDDTGELFFGEGSRLTVL.

V usage is TRBV28 and J usage is TRBJ1-2; D is perhaps TRBD1 (5 bases). Between the trimmed V and J ends, which lost 4 bases and 4 bases, there was a span of 13 bases. CDR3 size: 14 residues. Germline CDR1 reads MDHEN; CDR2 reads SYDVKM. This CDR3 is CASSSAGSAYGYTF. For the CDR3, the DNA is TGTGCCAGCAGTTCCGCAGGGAGCGCCTATGGCTACACCTTC.